This record looks at one T cell receptor beta chain sequence and its context. As handled by the study authors: Quantification of nucleated cells was approximated via reference gene primer amplification. Repertoires were generated with immunoSEQ multiplex PCR, while TCRdb's copy carries only in-frame clones and drops some. That table supplies the V and J calls and clone size; D and trimming were determined from the DNA. Of around 150,000 clones listed, around nine tenths are singletons. The V segment lost 2 bases and the J segment 5 bases; nucleotides outside the gene matches: 2. CDR1 is SGHDN, CDR2 FVKESK, per germline. The CDR3 loop spans 15 amino acids. The data derive from a study of blood T cell repertoires in COVID-19. Overall study: Samples of COVID-19 (acute and convalescent) were obtained from the United States, Italy and Spain.

The chain recombines TRBV14 with TRBJ1-6; 8 bases align to TRBD1. This TCR came from a woman in her 40s with acute or convalescent COVID-19. The sample taken for sequencing was peripheral blood. The CDR3 spells CASSQQGANNSPLHF. The DNA for the CDR3 is TGTGCCAGCAGCCAACAGGGGGCCAATAATTCACCCCTCCACTTT.